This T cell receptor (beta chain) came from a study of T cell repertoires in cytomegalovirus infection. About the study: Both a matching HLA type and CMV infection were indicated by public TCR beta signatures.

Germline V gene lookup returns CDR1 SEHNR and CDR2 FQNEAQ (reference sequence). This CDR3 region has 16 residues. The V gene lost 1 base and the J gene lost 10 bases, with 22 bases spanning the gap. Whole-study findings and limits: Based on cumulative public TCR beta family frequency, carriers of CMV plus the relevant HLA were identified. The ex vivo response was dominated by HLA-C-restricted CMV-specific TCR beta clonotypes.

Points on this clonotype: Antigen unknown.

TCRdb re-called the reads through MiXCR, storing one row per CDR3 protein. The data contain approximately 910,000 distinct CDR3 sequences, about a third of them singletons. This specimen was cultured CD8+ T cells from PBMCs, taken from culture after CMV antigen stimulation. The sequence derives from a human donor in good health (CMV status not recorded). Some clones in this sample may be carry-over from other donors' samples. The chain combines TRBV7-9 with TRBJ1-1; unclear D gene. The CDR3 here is CASSLGRRPTRVGAFF. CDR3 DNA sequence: TGTGCCAGCAGCTTAGGTAGGAGACCGACGAGGGTCGGAGCTTTCTTT.